A single sample is the source of the 28 T cell receptor beta chains below, sequenced in a study of T cell responses to AZD1222 COVID-19 vaccine. The method was immunoSEQ multiplex PCR; TCRdb's version includes in-frame clones alone and lacks a portion of them. The repertoire includes around 95,000 clones, around 90% of them detected once, and more than 1.5% sits in the top ten. The sample here was peripheral blood, taken on day 0 of AZD1222 vaccination. The receptors derive from an adult in good health.

Here the CDR3 reads CASRGVRQSSGNTIYF. The DNA for the CDR3 is TGTGCCAGCAGGGGGGTTCGCCAATCCTCTGGAAACACCATATATTTT. This rearrangement joins TRBV2 to TRBJ1-3, with a possible D match to TRBD1 (5 bases). The germline V and J ends were trimmed by 6 bases and 0 bases, with 15 bases remaining between them. From germline, CDR1 is SNHLY and CDR2 FYNNEI. The CDR3 runs to 16 residues.

This clone has only one observation. The chain uses TRBV2 and TRBJ1-2; TRBD1 is a possible D gene (6 bases). V dropped 2 bases and J dropped 4 bases, with 14 bases sitting between them. Germline V lookup: CDR1 SNHLY, CDR2 FYNNEI. This CDR3 spans 15 amino acids. This CDR3 reads CASSEQGQSFYGYTF. The CDR3 nucleotides are TGTGCCAGCAGTGAACAAGGACAGAGCTTCTATGGCTACACCTTC.

V gene TRBV28 combines with J gene TRBJ1-2; TRBD1 is a possible D gene (6 bases). The V and J ends lost 4 bases and 8 bases respectively, with 20 bases between them. Germline V gene data show CDR1 as MDHEN and CDR2 as SYDVKM. CDR3 size: 15 residues. CDR3 loop: CASSSSDKGGRGYTF. DNA for the CDR3: TGTGCCAGCAGTTCCTCTGACAAGGGGGGGAGAGGCTACACCTTC.

The CDR3 region is CASSVGTGGYEKLFF. Written as DNA, the CDR3 is TGTGCCAGCAGCGTAGGAACAGGGGGTTATGAAAAACTGTTTTTT. The rearrangement uses TRBV9 and TRBJ1-4, with TRBD1 matching over 8 bases. The CDR3 is 15 amino acids. The trim removed 0 bases at V and 6 bases at J, leaving 4 bases unmatched. In germline, CDR1 is SGDLS, CDR2 YYNGEE.

The chain couples TRBV6-5 to TRBJ1-1, with 7 bases that match TRBD1. J lost 0 bases, V lost 5 bases, and 6 bases had no gene match. The germline gives CDR1 MNHEY, CDR2 SVGAGI. The CDR3 extends over 15 amino acids. CDR3 coding DNA: TGTGCCAGCAGTCCGGCCGACAGGGTGAACACTGAAGCTTTCTTT. Translation gives CASSPADRVNTEAFF.

CDR3: CASKSLTYEQYF. Here the CDR3 DNA reads TGTGCCAGCAAAAGTCTCACCTACGAGCAGTACTTC. The chain couples TRBV27 to TRBJ2-7; no reliable D call. The CDR3 runs to 12 residues. Germline assignment: CDR1 MNHEY and CDR2 SMNVEV (reference sequence). V shed 7 bases and J shed 2 bases, with 9 bases lying between them.

This clone has a handful of counts. This chain connects TRBV10-2 to TRBJ2-7; D possibly corresponds to TRBD1 (6 bases). CDR3 length equals 12 residues. In germline, CDR1 is WSHSY, CDR2 SAAADI. Trimming removed 6 bases from V and 0 bases from J, with 6 bases in between. CDR3 amino acids: CASRDSSYEQYF. CDR3 nucleotide sequence: TGCGCCAGCAGGGACAGCTCCTACGAGCAGTACTTC.

V usage is TRBV18 and J usage is TRBJ1-4; no clear D. Deletions cut 4 bases from V and 7 bases from J, with 13 bases between. Germline loops: CDR1 KGHSH, CDR2 LQKENI. The CDR3 consists of 14 residues. The CDR3 nucleotides read TGTGCCAGCTCACAAGGTCGCGGAGGTGAAAAACTGTTTTTT. Its protein is CASSQGRGGEKLFF.

The CDR3 DNA follows: TGTGCCAGCAGTAAGACAGGGGGTACAGATACGCAGTATTTT. Amino acid sequence: CASSKTGGTDTQYF. This sequence joins TRBV6-5 and TRBJ2-3; 9 bases match TRBD1. Germline V gives CDR1 MNHEY, CDR2 SVGAGI. Trimming cost V 5 bases and J 3 bases; bases outside gene matches: 3. The CDR3 consists of 14 residues.

In this sample, this clone turned up once. The chain employs TRBV10-3 and TRBJ2-7; 8 nucleotides match TRBD1. V shed 6 bases, J shed 0 bases, and the junction held 4 bases outside the gene matches. The CDR3 totals 14 residues. Germline-derived CDR1 and CDR2 are ENHRY and SYGVKD. DNA for the CDR3: TGTGCCATCAGAGGGACAGGCGACTCCTACGAGCAGTACTTC. Its translation is CAIRGTGDSYEQYF.

The J gene is TRBJ2-1, the V gene TRBV12-5; D gene unclear. The CDR3 length is 13 residues. The germline V gene encodes CDR1 LGHNT and CDR2 FRNRAP. V was trimmed by 4 bases and J by 2 bases, leaving 6 bases between them. DNA of the CDR3: TGTGCTAGTGGTTCCGAAGCCTACAATGAGCAGTTCTTC. Protein: CASGSEAYNEQFF.

The J gene is TRBJ2-1, the V gene TRBV6-6; possible D gene TRBD2, 6 bases. The CDR3 has 15 amino acids. The germline CDR1 and CDR2 sequences are MNHNY and SVGAGI (reference sequence). The V and J ends lost 6 bases and 5 bases respectively, with 17 bases between them. CDR3 nucleotides: TGTGCCAGCAGGTCCCGGGACTGGCTACACAATGAGCAGTTCTTC. Its protein product is CASRSRDWLHNEQFF.

The rearrangement joins TRBV30 to TRBJ1-4; a weak D match, TRBD1 (6 bases). The CDR3 spans 13 residues. Germline V gives CDR1 GTSNPN, CDR2 SVGIG (reference sequence). Trimming left V 3 bases short and J 6 bases short, with 11 bases between. The CDR3 reads CAWSINRDEKLFF. As DNA, the CDR3 is TGTGCCTGGAGCATAAACAGGGATGAAAAACTGTTTTTT.

This chain links TRBV30 with TRBJ1-4; 7 nucleotides line up with TRBD1. The CDR3 runs 11 residues. Germline-derived CDR1 and CDR2 are GTSNPN and SVGIG (reference sequence). V lost 3 bases and J lost 11; bases outside the gene matches: 3. The CDR3 sequence is CAWRRTGKLFF. In DNA, the CDR3 is TGTGCCTGGAGGCGGACAGGTAAACTGTTTTTT. Full variable domain (rest looked up from reference TRBV30 and TRBJ1-4): SQTIHQWPATLVQPVGSPLSLECTVEGTSNPNLYWYRQAAGRGLQLLFYSVGIGQISSEVPQNLSASRPQDRQFILSSKKLLLSDSGFYLCAWRRTGKLFFGSGTQLSVL.

The chain couples TRBV5-1 to TRBJ2-3; D is ambiguous. The CDR3 sequence is 14 residues long. V gave up 0 bases and J gave up 2 bases, with 7 bases separating them. Germline-derived CDR1 and CDR2 are SGHRS and YFSETQ. The CDR3 bases are TGCGCCAGCAGCTTGGAGAAGTTCACAGATACGCAGTATTTT. This sequence encodes CASSLEKFTDTQYF.

This sequence joins TRBV11-3 and TRBJ1-4, with D perhaps TRBD1 (5 bases). This CDR3 has 16 residues. Germline CDR1 reads SGHNT; CDR2 reads YENEEA. Trimming cost V 1 base and J 8 bases, with 17 bases left between them. The CDR3 DNA follows: TGTGCCAGCAGCTTAGGTCTAAAGGGGAAGGAAGAAAAACTGTTTTTT. Translation: CASSLGLKGKEEKLFF.

The genes are TRBV5-1 and TRBJ2-7; D is possibly TRBD2 (5 bases). The V gene's germline CDR1 is SGHRS and CDR2 YFSETQ. The CDR3 totals 13 residues. V lost 0 bases to trimming and J lost 5 bases, with 9 bases between them. This chain's CDR3 is CASSLGTGDEQYF. The CDR3 bases are TGCGCCAGCAGCTTGGGGACCGGGGACGAGCAGTACTTC.

The chain couples TRBV29-1 to TRBJ1-2; 10 bases fit TRBD1. The junction had 10 bases not matched to a gene; V was cut back by 7 bases and J by 8 bases. The CDR3 length is 13 residues. The germline V gene has CDR1 SQVTM and CDR2 ANQGSEA. The chain's CDR3 is CSGTDRGRGGYTF. In nucleotides, the CDR3 is TGCAGCGGCACTGACAGGGGGCGAGGCGGCTACACCTTC.

The CDR3 reads CASSRYTSGRIHEQFF. For the CDR3, the DNA is TGTGCCAGCAGCCGTTATACTAGCGGGAGAATACATGAGCAGTTCTTC. J is TRBJ2-1 and V is TRBV7-8; 11 bases agree with TRBD2. CDR1 is SGHVS and CDR2 is FQNEAQ in the germline V gene. V gave up 5 bases and J gave up 8 bases; unmatched junction bases: 11. This CDR3 comprises 16 residues.

The chain joins TRBV30 to TRBJ2-4; the D call may be TRBD1 or TRBD2 (5 bases each). Germline loops: CDR1 GTSNPN, CDR2 SVGIG (reference sequence). This CDR3 has 13 residues. V lost 6 bases to trimming and J lost 6 bases, with 15 bases between them. In DNA, the CDR3 is TGTGCCTGCTCCGGGACCGATGGAAACATTCAGTACTTC. Translated: CACSGTDGNIQYF.

In its sample, this clone was seen once. V is TRBV19 and J is TRBJ1-4, with no clear D. The CDR3 covers 11 residues. Germline V gene lookup returns CDR1 LNHDA and CDR2 SQIVND (reference sequence). V lost 3 bases and J lost 8, with 4 bases in between. CDR3 sequence reads: CASSMNEKLFF. The CDR3 DNA reads as TGTGCCAGTAGTATGAACGAAAAACTGTTTTTT. Variable domain in full (rest from reference TRBV19 and TRBJ1-4): DGGITQSPKYLFRKEGQNVTLSCEQNLNHDAMYWYRQDPGQGLRLIYYSQIVNDFQKGDIAEGYSVSREKKESFPLTVTSAQKNPTAFYLCASSMNEKLFFGSGTQLSVL.

The rearrangement joins TRBV30 to TRBJ1-1; D is perhaps TRBD1 (5 bases). Germline assignment: CDR1 GTSNPN and CDR2 SVGIG (reference sequence). The CDR3 has 12 amino acids. Trimming left V 4 bases short and J 1 base short, with 7 bases between. For the CDR3, the DNA is TGTGCCTGGAAGGGGCCGAACACTGAAGCTTTCTTT. It encodes CAWKGPNTEAFF. Full variable domain (remainder filled in from reference TRBV30 and TRBJ1-1): SQTIHQWPATLVQPVGSPLSLECTVEGTSNPNLYWYRQAAGRGLQLLFYSVGIGQISSEVPQNLSASRPQDRQFILSSKKLLLSDSGFYLCAWKGPNTEAFFGQGTRLTVV.

The V call is TRBV10-3, the J call TRBJ2-7; 11 nucleotides match TRBD2. With V trimmed by 6 bases and J by 5 bases, 3 bases remained unmatched. Germline lookup yields CDR1 ENHRY and CDR2 SYGVKD. The CDR3 totals 13 residues. As DNA, the CDR3 is TGTGCCATCAGACTAGCGGGAGAGAACGAGCAGTACTTC. This codes for CAIRLAGENEQYF.

The CDR3 region has the DNA TGTGCCAGCAGCCAAGTAATAGGAGGGAGTTACAATGAGCAGTTCTTC. It encodes CASSQVIGGSYNEQFF. The rearrangement joins TRBV4-2 to TRBJ2-1; TRBD2 is a possible D gene (6 bases). The CDR3 extends over 16 amino acids. V was shortened by 1 base and J by 4 bases, with 14 bases between the two germline ends. Germline V gene lookup returns CDR1 LGHNA and CDR2 YNFKEQ.

This clone turned up a few times. J is TRBJ2-5 and V is TRBV7-9; possibly TRBD1 or TRBD2 for D (5 bases each). Trimming removed 7 bases from V and 5 bases from J, with 20 bases in between. The CDR3 covers 15 residues. Per germline, CDR1 SEHNR and CDR2 FQNEAQ (reference sequence). Here the CDR3 reads CASTVRDLRWETQYF. The CDR3 DNA is TGTGCCAGCACCGTCCGGGACCTGAGGTGGGAGACCCAGTACTTC.

V gene TRBV14 combines with J gene TRBJ2-3; D is unresolved. The V end was cut by 5 bases, the J end by 8 bases, with 11 bases between. The CDR3 sequence is 12 residues long. CDR1 SGHDN and CDR2 FVKESK come from the germline V gene. DNA of the CDR3: TGTGCCAGCAGCTCCCTGACACCTACGCAGTATTTT. Translation gives CASSSLTPTQYF.

This clone turned up a few times. J is TRBJ2-7 and V is TRBV6-5, with D possibly being TRBD2 (5 bases). The V gene's germline CDR1 is MNHEY and CDR2 SVGAGI. Trimming took off 0 bases at V and 7 bases at J, with 13 bases between the two ends. This CDR3 comprises 14 residues. The CDR3 reads CASSYSRVSGEQYF. For the CDR3, the DNA is TGTGCCAGCAGTTACTCCCGGGTCTCGGGAGAGCAGTACTTC.

This rearrangement joins TRBV7-2 to TRBJ1-1, with 12 nucleotides matching TRBD1. CDR3 size: 15 residues. V was clipped by 4 bases and J by 5 bases; unmatched bases: 5. CDR1 SGHTA and CDR2 FQGNSA come from the germline V gene. In nucleotides, the CDR3 is TGTGCCAGCAGCTCGGGACAGGGGGCTAGGACTGAAGCTTTCTTT. Residues: CASSSGQGARTEAFF.